The rows below give T cell receptor beta chains drawn from one sample of a study of blood T cell repertoires in COVID-19. Assay: immunoSEQ multiplex PCR; the TCRdb copy retains only in-frame clones and omits some. The table shows around 72,000 clones, with roughly 87% occurring only once. Source material: peripheral blood. These receptors originate from a human donor in a cohort sampled during active COVID-19. The CDR3 runs from the conserved cysteine through the conserved F or W. Each record gives: CDR3 DNA, CDR3 protein, CDR3 length, clone size, V gene, J gene, D gene. The D gene is left open where the match is weak. Clone size appears in some rows only: once, few, many, or a class for an expanded clone.

TGCGCCAGCAGCGTCAGGACAGGGTCCTACGAGCAGTACTTC	CASSVRTGSYEQYF	14	.	TRBV5-1	TRBJ2-7	TRBD1
TGTGCCAGCAGTCGACAGGGGGCCGGGGAGCTGTTTTTT	CASSRQGAGELFF	13	few	TRBV12-3/TRBV12-4	TRBJ2-2	TRBD1
TGCGCCAGCAGCCAAGGGGCGACAGGGATCGAAAACACCATATATTTT	CASSQGATGIENTIYF	16	few	TRBV4-3	TRBJ1-3	TRBD1
TGCAGCGCTGGGACTAGCGGGGGAGGGGCAGATACGCAGTATTTT	CSAGTSGGGADTQYF	15	.	TRBV29-1	TRBJ2-3	TRBD2
TGTGCCAGCAGTGACACGACAGGGAAGTTGGGGCCCCAGCATTTT	CASSDTTGKLGPQHF	15	.	TRBV25-1	TRBJ1-5	TRBD1
TGCGCCAGCAGCCAGAATCTACAGTTCTCTGGAAACACCATATATTTT	CASSQNLQFSGNTIYF	16	.	TRBV4-3	TRBJ1-3	.
TGTGCCTGGAGTGGTAGGGGAATTAATGAAAAACTGTTTTTT	CAWSGRGINEKLFF	14	.	TRBV30	TRBJ1-4	.
TGCAGCGTTTCAGACAGGTACGAGACCAATCAGCCCCAGCATTTT	CSVSDRYETNQPQHF	15	.	TRBV29-1	TRBJ1-5	.
TGTGCCAGCAGTTACTCTCCCAGGGGTGGCAACGAGCAGTACTTC	CASSYSPRGGNEQYF	15	.	TRBV6-5	TRBJ2-7	.
TGTGCCATCACGCGGCGGGATACGCAGTATTTT	CAITRRDTQYF	11	.	TRBV10-3	TRBJ2-3	.
TGTGCCAGCTCAACAGGGGGGGCGACTAATGAAAAACTGTTTTTT	CASSTGGATNEKLFF	15	.	TRBV18	TRBJ1-4	TRBD1
TGTGCCAGCAGCCGTGGCCCCTATGGCTACACCTTC	CASSRGPYGYTF	12	once	TRBV7-2	TRBJ1-2	.
TGCGCCAGCAGCTCGCTACAGGGACCCACTGAAGCTTTCTTT	CASSSLQGPTEAFF	14	few	TRBV5-1	TRBJ1-1	.
TGCGCCAGCAGCTTAGGGACAGGGGGCAACGAGCAGTACTTC	CASSLGTGGNEQYF	14	many	TRBV5-1	TRBJ2-7	TRBD1
TGCGCCAGCAGAAAGGGTAGGGGGGAAAAACTGTTTTTT	CASRKGRGEKLFF	13	.	TRBV10-2	TRBJ1-4	.
TGTGCCAGCAGCCGTGGACACTCCGAGCAGTACTTC	CASSRGHSEQYF	12	.	TRBV12-3/TRBV12-4	TRBJ2-7	.
TGTGCCAGCAGTGAAGATAGGACAGGGGGCGGAAAACTGTTTTTT	CASSEDRTGGGKLFF	15	few	TRBV2	TRBJ1-4	TRBD1
TGTGCCAGCAGCCCGGGACTCGGGGGGACTGAAGCTTTCTTT	CASSPGLGGTEAFF	14	.	TRBV7-9	TRBJ1-1	.
TGTGCCAGCAGTACGGGAGGGTCCTATAATTCACCCCTCCACTTT	CASSTGGSYNSPLHF	15	few	TRBV4-2	TRBJ1-6	.
TGTGCCAGCAGCCTAGACAGGGGGGGGTCCTACGAGCAGTACTTC	CASSLDRGGSYEQYF	15	.	TRBV5-4	TRBJ2-7	TRBD1
TGTGCCAGCAGCCAGGGAGACAGGGGCCCGTACTTC	CASSQGDRGPYF	12	.	TRBV4-2	TRBJ2-7	TRBD1
TGTGCCAGCTCACGGGGCGGGGAGCTGTTTTTT	CASSRGGELFF	11	.	TRBV5-6	TRBJ2-2	.
TGTGCCAGCAGCTTAAGAGCAGGCCCCCAGCCCCAGCATTTT	CASSLRAGPQPQHF	14	.	TRBV7-2	TRBJ1-5	.
TGCGCCAGCAGCTTGGAATCGTGGGACAGCCCCCTCTACGAGCAGTACTTC	CASSLESWDSPLYEQYF	17	.	TRBV5-1	TRBJ2-7	TRBD1
TGCGCCAGCAGCAAGGGGACTAGCGATCAAGAGACCCAGTACTTC	CASSKGTSDQETQYF	15	once	TRBV5-1	TRBJ2-5	TRBD2
TGTGCCAGCTCACCGGGACAGGGGGATGAAAAACTGTTTTTT	CASSPGQGDEKLFF	14	.	TRBV18	TRBJ1-4	TRBD1
TGTGCCACCAGCAGAGTCGGCAATCAGCCCCAGCATTTT	CATSRVGNQPQHF	13	few	TRBV15	TRBJ1-5	.
TGCAGCGTTGAGTCCTCGGGTAACGCTTTCTTT	CSVESSGNAFF	11	once	TRBV29-1	TRBJ1-1	.
TGTGCCAGCAGCGTAGGTCCGGGGAAGGACACTGAAGCTTTCTTT	CASSVGPGKDTEAFF	15	.	TRBV9	TRBJ1-1	.
TGCGCCAGCAGCTCCCCGGGGACAGGGCCCGAGCAGTACTTC	CASSSPGTGPEQYF	14	.	TRBV5-1	TRBJ2-7	TRBD1
TGTGCCAGCTCGGCGGACAGGGCAATGCAGCCCCAGCATTTT	CASSADRAMQPQHF	14	few	TRBV18	TRBJ1-5	TRBD1
TGTGCCAGCCGGGGGGGGGAGGCCCGCTCTGGGGCCAACGTCCTGACTTTC	CASRGGEARSGANVLTF	17	.	TRBV9	TRBJ2-6	TRBD2
TGTGCCAGCAGCCTTGGACCGGGGAATAATCAGCCCCAGCATTTT	CASSLGPGNNQPQHF	15	.	TRBV6-5	TRBJ1-5	.
TGTGCCAGCAGCTTGCTCGGACAGCAAGAGACCCAGTACTTC	CASSLLGQQETQYF	14	.	TRBV5-6	TRBJ2-5	.
TGTGCCTGGAGTGAGGGGGCGCGTGGCTACACCTTC	CAWSEGARGYTF	12	.	TRBV30	TRBJ1-2	TRBD1
TGTGCCAGCTCACCACTGGGAGACTCCCGAAGGGAAGAGACCCAGTACTTC	CASSPLGDSRREETQYF	17	.	TRBV18	TRBJ2-5	.
TGTGCCAGCTCACGCCAGCGCTCTGGAAACACCATATATTTT	CASSRQRSGNTIYF	14	.	TRBV18	TRBJ1-3	.
TGCGCCAGCAGCCATTCTTCGGACAGGGGGAGTTGGGACACCGGGGAGCTGTTTTTT	CASSHSSDRGSWDTGELFF	19	few	TRBV4-3	TRBJ2-2	TRBD1
TGCGCCAGCAGGTGGGGGGACAGATGTCCCCCCGGGCCCCAGCATTTT	CASRWGDRCPPGPQHF	16	.	TRBV23-1	TRBJ1-5	TRBD1
TGTGCCAGCAGTGCACGGACAGGGGACACTGAAGCTTTCTTT	CASSARTGDTEAFF	14	.	TRBV2	TRBJ1-1	TRBD1
TGTGCCAGCAGCGCAGGACAGGGTGATGGAAACACCATATATTTT	CASSAGQGDGNTIYF	15	once	TRBV9	TRBJ1-3	TRBD1
TGTGCCAGCAGCCAAATAACAGGGTACGAGCAGTACTTC	CASSQITGYEQYF	13	.	TRBV3-1/TRBV3-2	TRBJ2-7	.
TGCGCCAGCAGCCCGTATGGGGGGGCCCGCCAAGAGACCCAGTACTTC	CASSPYGGARQETQYF	16	.	TRBV4-1	TRBJ2-5	.
TGTGCCAGCAGTGATGGGACAGGGGGCGCAGATACGCAGTATTTT	CASSDGTGGADTQYF	15	.	TRBV6-4	TRBJ2-3	TRBD1
TGCGCCAGCAGCCCTCTCGGTATTTGGGAAAAACTGTTTTTT	CASSPLGIWEKLFF	14	once	TRBV5-1	TRBJ1-4	.
TGTGCCACCAGCAGGAGGACAGGGGCCTATGGCTACACCTTC	CATSRRTGAYGYTF	14	.	TRBV15	TRBJ1-2	TRBD1
TGTGCCAGCAGCTTGGCGACAGGGGGACCCTACGAGCAGTACTTC	CASSLATGGPYEQYF	15	.	TRBV5-4	TRBJ2-7	TRBD1
TGTGCCATCAGTATGGGCATCTACGAGCAGTACTTC	CAISMGIYEQYF	12	.	TRBV10-3	TRBJ2-7	.
TGTGCCAGTACCAGGGGGTCGTACACTGAAGCTTTCTTT	CASTRGSYTEAFF	13	few	TRBV19	TRBJ1-1	TRBD1
TGCAGTGCTAGTTCCGGGACTAGCAACTACGAGCAGTACTTC	CSASSGTSNYEQYF	14	.	TRBV20-1	TRBJ2-7	TRBD2
TGTGCCAGCAGCCCGACAGGGCTCCAAGAGACCCAGTACTTC	CASSPTGLQETQYF	14	.	TRBV7-3	TRBJ2-5	TRBD1